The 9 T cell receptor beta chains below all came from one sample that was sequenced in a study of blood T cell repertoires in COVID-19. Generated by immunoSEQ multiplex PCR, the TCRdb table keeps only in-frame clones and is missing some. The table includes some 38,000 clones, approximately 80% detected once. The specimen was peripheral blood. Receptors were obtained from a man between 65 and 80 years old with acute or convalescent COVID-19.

CDR3 coding DNA: TGTGCCAGCAGTTCGCCAATAGCTAGCGGCTACGAGCAGTACTTC. This translates into CASSSPIASGYEQYF. The chain recombines TRBV6-5 with TRBJ2-7; 7 positions agree with TRBD2. The trim removed 4 bases at V and 3 bases at J, leaving 9 bases unmatched. CDR3 size: 15 residues. Germline V gene sequence: CDR1 MNHEY, CDR2 SVGAGI.

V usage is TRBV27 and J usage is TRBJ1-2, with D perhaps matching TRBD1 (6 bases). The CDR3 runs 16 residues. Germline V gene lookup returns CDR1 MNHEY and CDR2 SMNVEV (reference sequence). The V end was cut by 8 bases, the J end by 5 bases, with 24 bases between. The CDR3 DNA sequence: TGTGCCAGCCTCCCCCTAGGAGGACAGAGAGTTTATGGCTACACCTTC. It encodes CASLPLGGQRVYGYTF.

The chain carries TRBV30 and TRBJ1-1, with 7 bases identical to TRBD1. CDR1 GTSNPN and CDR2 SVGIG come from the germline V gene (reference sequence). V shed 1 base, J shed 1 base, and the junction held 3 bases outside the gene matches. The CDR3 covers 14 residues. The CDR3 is CAWSENRGNTEAFF. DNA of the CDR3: TGTGCCTGGAGTGAGAACAGGGGGAACACTGAAGCTTTCTTT.

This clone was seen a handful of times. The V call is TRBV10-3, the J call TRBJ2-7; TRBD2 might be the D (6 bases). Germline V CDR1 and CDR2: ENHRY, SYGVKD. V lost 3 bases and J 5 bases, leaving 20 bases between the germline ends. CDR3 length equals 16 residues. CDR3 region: CAISDLIGTRDHEQYF. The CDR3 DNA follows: TGTGCCATCAGTGATTTGATTGGGACTCGTGACCACGAGCAGTACTTC.

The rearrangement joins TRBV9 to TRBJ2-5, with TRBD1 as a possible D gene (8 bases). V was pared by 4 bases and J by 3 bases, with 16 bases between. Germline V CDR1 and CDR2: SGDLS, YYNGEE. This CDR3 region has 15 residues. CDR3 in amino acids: CASSYGQGGKETQYF. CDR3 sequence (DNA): TGTGCCAGCAGCTACGGACAGGGAGGGAAAGAGACCCAGTACTTC. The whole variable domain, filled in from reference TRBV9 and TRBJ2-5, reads DSGVTQTPKHLITATGQRVTLRCSPRSGDLSVYWYQQSLDQGLQFLIQYYNGEERAKGNILERFSAQQFPDLHSELNLSSLELGDSALYFCASSYGQGGKETQYFGPGTRLLVL.

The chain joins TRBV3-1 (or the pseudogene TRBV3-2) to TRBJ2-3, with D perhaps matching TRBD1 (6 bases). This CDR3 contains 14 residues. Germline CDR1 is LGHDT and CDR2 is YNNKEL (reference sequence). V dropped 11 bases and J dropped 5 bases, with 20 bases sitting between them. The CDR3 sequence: CAGTNRVQGDTQYF. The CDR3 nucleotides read TGTGCCGGCACCAACAGGGTTCAAGGAGATACGCAGTATTTT.

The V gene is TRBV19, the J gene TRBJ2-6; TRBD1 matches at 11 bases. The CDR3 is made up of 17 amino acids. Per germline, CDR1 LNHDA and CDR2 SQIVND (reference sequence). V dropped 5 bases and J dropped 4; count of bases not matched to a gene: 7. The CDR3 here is CASSQRTGGKGANVLTF. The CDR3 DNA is TGTGCCAGTAGTCAACGGACAGGGGGCAAAGGGGCCAACGTCCTGACTTTC.

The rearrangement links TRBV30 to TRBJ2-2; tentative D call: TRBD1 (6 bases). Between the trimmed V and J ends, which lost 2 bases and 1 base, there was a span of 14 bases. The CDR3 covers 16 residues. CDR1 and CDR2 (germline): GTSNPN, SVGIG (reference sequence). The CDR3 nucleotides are TGTGCCTGGAGTCGGAAGGGGGATTTGAACACCGGGGAGCTGTTTTTT. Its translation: CAWSRKGDLNTGELFF.

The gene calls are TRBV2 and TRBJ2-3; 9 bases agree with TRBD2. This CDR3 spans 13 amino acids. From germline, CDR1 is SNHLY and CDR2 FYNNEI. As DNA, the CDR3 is TGTGGGGACTCCCTAGCGGGGTCAGATACGCAGTATTTT. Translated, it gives CGDSLAGSDTQYF.